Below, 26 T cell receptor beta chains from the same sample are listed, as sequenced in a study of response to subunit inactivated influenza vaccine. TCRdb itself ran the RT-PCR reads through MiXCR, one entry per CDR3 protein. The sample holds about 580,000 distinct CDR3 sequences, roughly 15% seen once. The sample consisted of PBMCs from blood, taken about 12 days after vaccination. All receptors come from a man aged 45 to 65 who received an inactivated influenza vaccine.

The CDR3 protein is CASSQGILRTYEQYF. The CDR3 region has the DNA TGCGCCAGCAGCCAAGGTATACTGAGGACCTACGAGCAGTACTTC. The V and J genes are TRBV4-1 and TRBJ2-7; no firm D call. CDR3 length: 15 amino acids. Deletions cut 1 base from V and 2 bases from J, with 12 bases between. Germline V gene lookup returns CDR1 MGHRA and CDR2 YSYEKL.

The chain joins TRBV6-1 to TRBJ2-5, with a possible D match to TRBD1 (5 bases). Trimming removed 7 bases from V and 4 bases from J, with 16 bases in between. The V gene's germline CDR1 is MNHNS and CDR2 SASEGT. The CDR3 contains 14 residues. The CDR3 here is CASMGSRGRETQYF. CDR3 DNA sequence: TGTGCCAGCATGGGTTCTAGGGGTAGAGAGACCCAGTACTTC.

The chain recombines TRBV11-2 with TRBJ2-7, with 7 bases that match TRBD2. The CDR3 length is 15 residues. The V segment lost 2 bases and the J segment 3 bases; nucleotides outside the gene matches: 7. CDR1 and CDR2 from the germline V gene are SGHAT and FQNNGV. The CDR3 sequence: CASSLPGTTSYEQYF. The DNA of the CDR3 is TGTGCCAGCAGCTTACCAGGGACTACAAGCTACGAGCAGTACTTC.

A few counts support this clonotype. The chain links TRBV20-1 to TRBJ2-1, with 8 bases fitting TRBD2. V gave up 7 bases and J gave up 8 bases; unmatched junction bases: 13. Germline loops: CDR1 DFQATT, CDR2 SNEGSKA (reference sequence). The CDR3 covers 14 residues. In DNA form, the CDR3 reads TGCAGTGGGGTGCCGGGACTAGTTTTACATGAGCAGTTCTTC. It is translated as CSGVPGLVLHEQFF.

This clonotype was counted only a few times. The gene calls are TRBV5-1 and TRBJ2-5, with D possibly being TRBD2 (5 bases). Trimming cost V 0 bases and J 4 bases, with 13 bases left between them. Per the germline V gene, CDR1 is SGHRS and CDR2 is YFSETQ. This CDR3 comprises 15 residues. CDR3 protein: CASSLVSGSRETQYF. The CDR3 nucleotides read TGCGCCAGCAGCTTGGTTTCGGGATCTCGAGAGACCCAGTACTTC.

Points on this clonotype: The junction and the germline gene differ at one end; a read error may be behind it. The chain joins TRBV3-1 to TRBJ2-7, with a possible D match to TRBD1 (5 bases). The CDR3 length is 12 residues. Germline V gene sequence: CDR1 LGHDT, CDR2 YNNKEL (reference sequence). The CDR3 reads CTSSQGKREQYF. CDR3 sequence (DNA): TGTACCAGCAGCCAGGGCAAGCGCGAGCAGTACTTC.

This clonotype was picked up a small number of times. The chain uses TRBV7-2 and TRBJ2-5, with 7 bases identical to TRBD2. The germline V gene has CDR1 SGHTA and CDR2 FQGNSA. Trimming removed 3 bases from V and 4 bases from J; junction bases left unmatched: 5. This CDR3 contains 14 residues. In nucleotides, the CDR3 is TGTGCCAGCAGCTTCGGGGCTAGCGGAGAGACCCAGTACTTC. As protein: CASSFGASGETQYF.

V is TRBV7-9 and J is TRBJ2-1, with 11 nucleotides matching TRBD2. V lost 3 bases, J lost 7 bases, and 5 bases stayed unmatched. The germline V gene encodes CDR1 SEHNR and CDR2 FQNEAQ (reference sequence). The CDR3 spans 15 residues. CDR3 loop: CASSFSGGALNEQFF. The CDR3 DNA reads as TGTGCCAGCAGCTTTAGCGGGGGGGCTCTTAATGAGCAGTTCTTC.

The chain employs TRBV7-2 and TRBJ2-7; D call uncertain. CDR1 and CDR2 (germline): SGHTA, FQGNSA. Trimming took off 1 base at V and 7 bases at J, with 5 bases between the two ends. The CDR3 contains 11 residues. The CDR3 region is CASSLVKEQYF. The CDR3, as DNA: TGTGCCAGCAGCTTAGTTAAGGAGCAGTACTTC.

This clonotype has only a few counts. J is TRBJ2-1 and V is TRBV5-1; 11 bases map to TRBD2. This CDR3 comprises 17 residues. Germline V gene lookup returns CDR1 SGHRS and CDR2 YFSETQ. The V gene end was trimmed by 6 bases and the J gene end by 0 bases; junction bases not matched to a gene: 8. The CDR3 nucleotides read TGCGCCAGCATCGGACTAGCGGGTTCTAGCTCCTACAATGAGCAGTTCTTC. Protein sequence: CASIGLAGSSSYNEQFF.

CDR3 nucleotides: TGCAGTGCTCCAGCCGGTGGACAACGAGAGACCCAGTACTTC. Translating it yields CSAPAGGQRETQYF. The gene calls are TRBV20-1 and TRBJ2-5; a possible D gene is TRBD1 (5 bases). CDR3 length equals 14 residues. Germline V gives CDR1 DFQATT, CDR2 SNEGSKA (reference sequence). V lost 5 bases and J lost 4, with 17 bases in between.

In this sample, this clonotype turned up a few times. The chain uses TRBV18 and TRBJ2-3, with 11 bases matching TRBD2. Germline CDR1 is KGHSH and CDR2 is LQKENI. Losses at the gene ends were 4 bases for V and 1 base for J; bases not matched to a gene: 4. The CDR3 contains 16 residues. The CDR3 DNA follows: TGTGCCAGCTCACAGACTAGCGGGGTGCGCACAGATACGCAGTATTTT. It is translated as CASSQTSGVRTDTQYF.

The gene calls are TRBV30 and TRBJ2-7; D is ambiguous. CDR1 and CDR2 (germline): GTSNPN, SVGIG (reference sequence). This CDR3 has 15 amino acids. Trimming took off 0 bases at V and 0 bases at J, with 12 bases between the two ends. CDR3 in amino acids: CAWSVSAASSYEQYF. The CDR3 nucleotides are TGTGCCTGGAGTGTGTCGGCAGCGAGCTCCTACGAGCAGTACTTC.

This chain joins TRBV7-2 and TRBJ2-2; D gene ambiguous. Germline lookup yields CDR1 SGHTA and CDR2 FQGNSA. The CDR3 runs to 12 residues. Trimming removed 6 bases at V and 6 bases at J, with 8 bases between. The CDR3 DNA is TGTGCCAGCAGTCTTCTCCCCGGGGAGCTGTTTTTT. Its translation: CASSLLPGELFF.

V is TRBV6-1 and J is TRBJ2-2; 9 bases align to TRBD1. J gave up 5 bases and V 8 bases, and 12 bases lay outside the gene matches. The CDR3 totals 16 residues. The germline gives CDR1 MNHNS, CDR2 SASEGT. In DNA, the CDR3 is TGTGCCAGCTTAAAGCCGGGGACAGGGAGAACCGGGGAGCTGTTTTTT. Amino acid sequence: CASLKPGTGRTGELFF.

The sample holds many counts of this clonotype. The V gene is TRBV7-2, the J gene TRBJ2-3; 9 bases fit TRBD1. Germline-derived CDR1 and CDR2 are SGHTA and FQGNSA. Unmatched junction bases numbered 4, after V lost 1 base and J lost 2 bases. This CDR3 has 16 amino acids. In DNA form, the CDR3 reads TGTGCCAGCAGCTTAGGGGGACAGGGAAACACAGATACGCAGTATTTT. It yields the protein CASSLGGQGNTDTQYF.

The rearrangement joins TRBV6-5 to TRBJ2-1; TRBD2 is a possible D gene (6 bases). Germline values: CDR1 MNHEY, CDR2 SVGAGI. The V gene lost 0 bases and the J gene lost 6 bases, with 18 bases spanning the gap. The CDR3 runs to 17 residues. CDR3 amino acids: CASSYSPVPRDGNEQFF. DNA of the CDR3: TGTGCCAGCAGTTACTCCCCAGTCCCGCGGGACGGCAATGAGCAGTTCTTC.

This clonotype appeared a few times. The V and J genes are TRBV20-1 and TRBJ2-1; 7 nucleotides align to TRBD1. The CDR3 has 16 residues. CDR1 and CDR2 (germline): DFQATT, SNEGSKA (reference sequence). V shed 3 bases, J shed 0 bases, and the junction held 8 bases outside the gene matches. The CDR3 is CSASRTGKSSYNEQFF. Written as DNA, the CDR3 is TGCAGTGCTAGCCGGACAGGCAAGAGCTCCTACAATGAGCAGTTCTTC.

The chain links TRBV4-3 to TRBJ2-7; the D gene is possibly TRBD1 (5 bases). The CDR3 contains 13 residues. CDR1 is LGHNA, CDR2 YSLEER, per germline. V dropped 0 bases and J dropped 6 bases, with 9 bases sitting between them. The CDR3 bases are TGCGCCAGCAGCCAAGATTCAGGGTCCGAGCAGTACTTC. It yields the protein CASSQDSGSEQYF.

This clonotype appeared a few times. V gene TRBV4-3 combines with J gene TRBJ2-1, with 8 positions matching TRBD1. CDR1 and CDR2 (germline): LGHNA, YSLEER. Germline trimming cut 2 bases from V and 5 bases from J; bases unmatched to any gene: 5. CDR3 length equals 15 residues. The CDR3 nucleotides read TGCGCCAGCAGCCAATCGGGACAGGCAAACAATGAGCAGTTCTTC. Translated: CASSQSGQANNEQFF.

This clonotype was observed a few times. CDR3 protein: CASSEQAGAYNEQFF. The DNA for the CDR3 is TGTGCCAGCAGTGAACAAGCGGGGGCATACAATGAGCAGTTCTTC. This chain links TRBV2 with TRBJ2-1, with TRBD2 matching 8 bases. The CDR3 is 15 amino acids. Looked up from germline, CDR1 is SNHLY and CDR2 is FYNNEI. The ends lost 2 bases at V and 4 bases at J; junction bases unmatched: 4.

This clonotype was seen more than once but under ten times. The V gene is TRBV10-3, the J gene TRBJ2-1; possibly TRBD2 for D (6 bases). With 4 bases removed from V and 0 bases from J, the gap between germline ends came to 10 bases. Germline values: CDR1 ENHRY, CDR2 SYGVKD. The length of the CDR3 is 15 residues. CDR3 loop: CAISVAVSSYNEQFF. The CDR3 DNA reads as TGTGCCATCAGTGTAGCGGTTAGCTCCTACAATGAGCAGTTCTTC.

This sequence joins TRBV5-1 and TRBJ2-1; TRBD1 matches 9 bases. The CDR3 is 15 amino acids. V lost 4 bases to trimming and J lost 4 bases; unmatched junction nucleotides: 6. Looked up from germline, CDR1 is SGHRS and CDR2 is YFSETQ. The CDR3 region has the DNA TGCGCCAGCAGCCGGGGACAGGGAAATTACAATGAGCAGTTCTTC. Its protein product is CASSRGQGNYNEQFF.

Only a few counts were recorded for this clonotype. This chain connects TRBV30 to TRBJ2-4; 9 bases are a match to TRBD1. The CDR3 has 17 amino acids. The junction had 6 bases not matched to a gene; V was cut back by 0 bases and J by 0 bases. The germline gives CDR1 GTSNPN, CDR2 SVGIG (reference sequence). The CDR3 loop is CAWSVGGQGVAKNIQYF. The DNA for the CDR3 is TGTGCCTGGAGTGTAGGGGGACAGGGCGTAGCCAAAAACATTCAGTACTTC. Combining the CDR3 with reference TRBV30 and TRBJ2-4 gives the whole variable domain SQTIHQWPATLVQPVGSPLSLECTVEGTSNPNLYWYRQAAGRGLQLLFYSVGIGQISSEVPQNLSASRPQDRQFILSSKKLLLSDSGFYLCAWSVGGQGVAKNIQYFGAGTRLSVL.

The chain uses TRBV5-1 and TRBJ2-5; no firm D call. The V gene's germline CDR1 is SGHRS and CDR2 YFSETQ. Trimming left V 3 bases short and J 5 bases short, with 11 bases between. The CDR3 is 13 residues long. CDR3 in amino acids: CASSSRSAETQYF. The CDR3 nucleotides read TGCGCCAGCAGCTCCCGCTCCGCGGAGACCCAGTACTTC.

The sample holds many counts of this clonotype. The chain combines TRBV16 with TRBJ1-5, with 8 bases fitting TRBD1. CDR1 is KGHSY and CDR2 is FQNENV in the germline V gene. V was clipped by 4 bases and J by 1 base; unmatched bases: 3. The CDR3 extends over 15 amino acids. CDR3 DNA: TGTGCCAGCAGCCCGACAGGGGTCAGCAATCAGCCCCAGCATTTT. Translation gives CASSPTGVSNQPQHF.